The source of this TCR beta chain is a study of the immune and genomic landscape of osteosarcoma. For the study at large: Diagnosis ages spanned about 5-85 years, median approximately 27.

Poor-prognosis osteosarcoma patients supplied post-treatment primary, local recurrence and metastasis tumor specimens. Comments on this clone: What it recognizes is unknown.

Notes on the study in general: Compared with cold C1, the hot C3 cluster had higher, still-low clonality. Limited clonal expansion was suggested by productive clonality averaging approximately 0.1, maximum 0.3. A single dominant hyperexpanded clone appeared in five cases, each with <100 clonotypes.

Assay used: immunoSEQ multiplex PCR; TCRdb lists only in-frame clones, some missing. In the table there are approximately 5,500 clones, 77% of which are singletons. The receptor was isolated from a human donor with osteosarcoma. The source material was osteosarcoma tumor tissue from the lung.

The DNA for the CDR3 is TGTGCCATCAGTGAGTCTTTTTGGCCACCTAATGAAGCTTTCTTT. This encodes CAISESFWPPNEAFF. The rearrangement joins TRBV10-3 to TRBJ1-1; no clear D gene. This CDR3 comprises 15 residues. Germline values: CDR1 ENHRY, CDR2 SYGVKD. V was pared by 0 bases and J by 7 bases, with 15 bases between.